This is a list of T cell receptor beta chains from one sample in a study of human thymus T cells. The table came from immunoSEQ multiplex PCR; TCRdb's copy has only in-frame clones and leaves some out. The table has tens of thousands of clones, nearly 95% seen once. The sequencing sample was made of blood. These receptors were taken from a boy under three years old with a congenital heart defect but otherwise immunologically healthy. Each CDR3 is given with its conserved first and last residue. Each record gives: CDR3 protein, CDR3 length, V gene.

CDR3aa: CASSLEFSADVRTQYF
len: 16
v_gene: TRBV11-3

CDR3aa: CASSHPFGGSEDTQYF
len: 16
v_gene: TRBV5-1

CDR3aa: CASRGSNQPQHF
len: 12
v_gene: TRBV19

CDR3aa: CASSYQGTGYRDTQYF
len: 16
v_gene: TRBV6-5

CDR3aa: CASSPRLAGGHSGEQFF
len: 17
v_gene: TRBV9

CDR3aa: CASSLLVGGAQYF
len: 13
v_gene: TRBV7-9

CDR3aa: CAGRSGRGSYNEQFF
len: 15
v_gene: TRBV2

CDR3aa: CASSLGQGAGYTF
len: 13
v_gene: TRBV7-8

CDR3aa: CASSLVSGQLEKLFF
len: 15
v_gene: TRBV11-3

CDR3aa: CASRGPRHQYNEQFF
len: 15
v_gene: TRBV7-2

CDR3aa: CASSSKSYEQYF
len: 12
v_gene: TRBV6-6

CDR3aa: CSATVITEAFF
len: 11
v_gene: TRBV20-1

CDR3aa: CASSLVRSSYNSPLHF
len: 16
v_gene: TRBV5-1

CDR3aa: CASSKAPVRALSGANVLTF
len: 19
v_gene: TRBV21-1

CDR3aa: CASNPGSGYTF
len: 11
v_gene: TRBV28

CDR3aa: CASSLWDMNTEAFF
len: 14
v_gene: TRBV27

CDR3aa: CASSEGRETQYF
len: 12
v_gene: TRBV2

CDR3aa: CAWRLGFNEQFF
len: 12
v_gene: TRBV30

CDR3aa: CASREPGRNEQYF
len: 13
v_gene: TRBV5-5

CDR3aa: CASSQGQGGKSGYTF
len: 15
v_gene: TRBV4-1

CDR3aa: CASSQDPGVNYGYTF
len: 15
v_gene: TRBV14

CDR3aa: CASSEGASPDNSPLHF
len: 16
v_gene: TRBV6-1

CDR3aa: CSAQRGVGELFF
len: 12
v_gene: TRBV29-1

CDR3aa: CASSQRTGAYEQYF
len: 14
v_gene: TRBV4-1

CDR3aa: CASRDSGSSYEQYF
len: 14
v_gene: TRBV7-2